These T cell receptor beta chains were read from a single sample in a study of control samples from healthy donors and cancer patients. The repertoire was sequenced with immunoSEQ multiplex PCR; TCRdb's copy has only in-frame clones and lacks some. The repertoire holds 130,000 or so clones, around 87% seen once, with around 8.7% in the top ten. Sequenced input: blood. These receptors were taken from a man in his forties in good health. The CDR3 runs from the conserved cysteine through the conserved F or W. A D gene is named only where the DNA matches it firmly. Size tells how often a clone was seen (once, few, many) or the class of an expanded clone, and some rows leave it out.

>TRBJ1-2|few|TRBD1|TRBV3-1/TRBV3-2
TGTGCCAGCAGCCAAGTTGGACAGGCAGGGAAAAATGGCTACACCTTC
CASSQVGQAGKNGYTF
>TRBJ2-7|.|.|TRBV6-1
TGTGCCAGCAGTGAAGCGCTCGAGCAGTACTTC
CASSEALEQYF
>TRBJ2-7|.|TRBD1|TRBV12-5
TGTGCTAGTGGTTTAGACCGGACAGGGGGCGTCGAGCAGTACTTC
CASGLDRTGGVEQYF
>TRBJ1-2|.|.|TRBV5-4
TGTGCCAGCAGCTTGGGGGGACTAAACTATGAGGGCTACACCTTC
CASSLGGLNYEGYTF
>TRBJ1-4|.|.|TRBV4-3
TGCGCCAGCAGCCACCAGACCATAACTAATGAAAAACTGTTTTTT
CASSHQTITNEKLFF
>TRBJ1-2|.|TRBD1|TRBV6-5
TGTGCCAGCAGCACAAGGGGGCAGGGGAACTATGGCTACACCTTC
CASSTRGQGNYGYTF
>TRBJ1-2|.|.|TRBV6-1
TGTGCCAGCAGTGAAGCGGTCAGGGGAAGTGGCTACACCTTC
CASSEAVRGSGYTF
>TRBJ2-5|.|.|TRBV7-8
TGTGCCAGCAGCGTAACTAGAGATAGGGAGACCCAGTACTTC
CASSVTRDRETQYF
>TRBJ2-5|.|TRBD1|TRBV5-5
TGTGCCAGCTGTTACCGGGACAGACTTCAAGAGACCCAGTACTTC
CASCYRDRLQETQYF
>TRBJ1-5|.|.|TRBV19
TGTGCCAGTAGTATCCCCGGAAGTGGCAATCAGCCCCAGCATTTT
CASSIPGSGNQPQHF
>TRBJ1-2|.|.|TRBV12-3/TRBV12-4
TGTGCCAGCAGTTTCGGCAACTATGGCTACACCTTC
CASSFGNYGYTF
>TRBJ1-1|.|.|TRBV10-3
TGTGCCACAGCAGGCCAACTTAAGGAAGCTTTCTTT
CATAGQLKEAFF
>TRBJ2-2|.|.|TRBV5-1
TGCGCCAGCAGCTCCGACCTCAGGGGCGGGGAGCTGTTTTTT
CASSSDLRGGELFF
>TRBJ1-5|.|TRBD1|TRBV19
TGTGCCAGTAGTATAGACAGGGGGCCGAATCAGCCCCAGCATTTT
CASSIDRGPNQPQHF
>TRBJ1-5|few|.|TRBV2
TGTGCCAGCGCCCGCTGGGGTAGCAATCAGCCCCAGCATTTT
CASARWGSNQPQHF
>TRBJ2-1|few|TRBD2|TRBV7-9
TGTGCCAGCAGCTTTAGGACTAGCGGGGGGGCGTGGAATGAGCAGTTCTTC
CASSFRTSGGAWNEQFF
>TRBJ2-5|.|.|TRBV2
TGTGCCAGCAGTGGGTGGGAGACCCAGTACTTC
CASSGWETQYF
>TRBJ1-1|.|.|TRBV6-2/TRBV6-3
TGTGCCAGCAGTTACCTGTCCCTTTTTAACACTGAAGCTTTCTTT
CASSYLSLFNTEAFF
>TRBJ2-7|.|.|TRBV6-1
TGTGCCAGCAGTTCTAAGGGCGAGCAGTACTTC
CASSSKGEQYF
>TRBJ2-2|.|TRBD2|TRBV18
TGTGCCAGCTCGGTGACCGGGACTAGCTACACCGGGGAGCTGTTTTTT
CASSVTGTSYTGELFF
>TRBJ2-7|.|.|TRBV9
TGTGCCAGCAGCGTAGAGGTCAGTTCCTACGAGCAGTACTTC
CASSVEVSSYEQYF
>TRBJ2-1|.|.|TRBV2
TGTGCCAGCAGCATTCTCGGTAGCTCCTACAATGAGCAGTTCTTC
CASSILGSSYNEQFF
>TRBJ2-1|.|TRBD2|TRBV5-1
TGCGCCAGCAGCGGGGGGGACGCCGGCAATGAGCAGTTCTTC
CASSGGDAGNEQFF
>TRBJ2-3|.|.|TRBV7-2
TGTGCCAGCAGCTCTCCGTATTGGCGGGACACAGATACGCAGTATTTT
CASSSPYWRDTDTQYF
>TRBJ1-2|.|.|TRBV27
TGTGCCAGCCTGGGGAACGGCTACACCTTC
CASLGNGYTF
>TRBJ2-5|.|TRBD1|TRBV19
TGTGCCAGTAGTCTTGACAGGGGGCAAGAGACCCAGTACTTC
CASSLDRGQETQYF
>TRBJ2-2|.|.|TRBV19
TGTGCCAGTAGCTGGATATTGAACACCGGGGAGCTGTTTTTT
CASSWILNTGELFF
>TRBJ2-3|once|TRBD1|TRBV2
TGTGCCAGCAGTGAAGAGGGACAGGGCACCTTTACGCAGTATTTT
CASSEEGQGTFTQYF
>TRBJ1-1|.|TRBD1|TRBV6-5
TGTGCCAGCAGTTGGCCCGGGACAGGGCTGAACACTGAAGCTTTCTTT
CASSWPGTGLNTEAFF
>TRBJ2-1|.|.|TRBV21-1
TGTGCCAGCAGCAAACCTAGCAATGAGCAGTTCTTC
CASSKPSNEQFF
>TRBJ2-5|few|.|TRBV24-1
TGTGCCACCAGTGAAGGCAGGGTTTACCAAGAGACCCAGTACTTC
CATSEGRVYQETQYF
>TRBJ2-5|.|TRBD2|TRBV3-1/TRBV3-2
TGTGCCAGCAGCCAAGTCCAGGTCATTGGCGGACTAGCGGGGGGCCCCCAAGGAACCCAGTACTTC
CASSQVQVIGGLAGGPQGTQYF
>TRBJ1-2|once|.|TRBV11-2
TGTGCCAGCAGCACGACCCTCCCCCACACCTTC
CASSTTLPHTF
>TRBJ1-2|.|.|TRBV7-9
TGTGCCAGCAGCCCCGAAGGCAACGTCTATGGCTACACCTTC
CASSPEGNVYGYTF
>TRBJ1-1|.|.|TRBV18
TGTGCCAGCTCACCACGAAACACTGAAGCTTTCTTT
CASSPRNTEAFF
>TRBJ2-5|.|.|TRBV6-5
TGTGCCAGCAGTTACTCGATAGGGGCCGGTGAGACCCAGTACTTC
CASSYSIGAGETQYF
>TRBJ1-5|.|.|TRBV11-3
TGTGCCAGCAGCGCCGCCGGGACTATCAATCAGCCCCAGCATTTT
CASSAAGTINQPQHF
>TRBJ1-1|.|TRBD1|TRBV4-3
TGCGCCAGCAGCCAAGAGTGGAGACAGGGGGGGAGGACTGAAGCTTTCTTT
CASSQEWRQGGRTEAFF
>TRBJ1-5|.|.|TRBV4-1
TGCGCCAGCAGCCGCGAGGGCTACAATCAGCCCCAGCATTTT
CASSREGYNQPQHF
>TRBJ2-3|once|TRBD2|TRBV5-1
TGCGCCAGCAGCAAAATACTAGCGGGGGGGGACAAGAATACGCAGTATTTT
CASSKILAGGDKNTQYF
>TRBJ2-3|.|.|TRBV5-1
TGCGCCAGCAGCTTCCCAGGTTCACGGGGCACGCAGTATTTT
CASSFPGSRGTQYF
>TRBJ2-4|once|.|TRBV7-9
TGTGCCAGCAGTTTATCGCCACAAAGAGCCAAAAACATTCAGTACTTC
CASSLSPQRAKNIQYF
>TRBJ2-3|.|.|TRBV18
TGTGCCAGCTCACCAAAAGACAGGAGCACAGATACGCAGTATTTT
CASSPKDRSTDTQYF
>TRBJ1-3|.|.|TRBV5-6
TGTGCCACGGGGCAGGGCGGAAACACCATATATTTT
CATGQGGNTIYF
>TRBJ2-5|.|.|TRBV30
TGTGCCTGGGGTCTTGGCCCCCAAGAGACCCAGTACTTC
CAWGLGPQETQYF
>TRBJ2-7|.|.|TRBV7-9
TGTGCCAGCAGGCACGTGGAGCCCAAGGACGAGCAGTACTTC
CASRHVEPKDEQYF
>TRBJ1-1|.|.|TRBV6-5
TGTGCCAGCAGTTACGACAGCCCCGGAGGTAATCGGGCTTTCTTT
CASSYDSPGGNRAFF
>TRBJ2-2|.|TRBD2|TRBV5-1
TGCGCCAGCAGCTTGGATCTAGCGGGGAACACCGGGGAGCTGTTTTTT
CASSLDLAGNTGELFF
>TRBJ1-2|.|.|TRBV12-3/TRBV12-4
TGTGCCAGCAGTTTACTAAGGGCAAGAGGCTACACCTTC
CASSLLRARGYTF
>TRBJ1-3|.|.|TRBV7-8
TGTGCCAGCAGCCCAGGTCTGGTTCTCTCTGGAAACACCATATATTTT
CASSPGLVLSGNTIYF
>TRBJ1-2|.|.|TRBV24-1
TGTGCCACCAGTCCCTGGGAGACGAACTATGGCTACACCTTC
CATSPWETNYGYTF
>TRBJ1-2|once|.|TRBV10-1
TGCGCCAGCAGTGCGACGGGGAACTATGGCTACACCTTC
CASSATGNYGYTF
>TRBJ1-2|.|.|TRBV7-3
TGTGCCAGCAGCTTAACCTCCGGGTATGGCTACACCTTC
CASSLTSGYGYTF
>TRBJ1-1|.|.|TRBV6-5
TGTGCCAGCAGTTACCGGCACAGGGTGAACACTGAAGCTTTCTTT
CASSYRHRVNTEAFF
>TRBJ2-5|.|.|TRBV11-3
TGTGCCAGCAGGAGAAAGGCGCAAGAGACCCAGTACTTC
CASRRKAQETQYF
>TRBJ2-7|few|.|TRBV10-1
TGCGCCAGCAGTGAAGGGCAGCCCTACGAGCAGTACTTC
CASSEGQPYEQYF
>TRBJ1-1|.|TRBD1|TRBV7-6
TGTGCCAGCAGCACTAGACAGGGGAAGAACACTGAAGCTTTCTTT
CASSTRQGKNTEAFF
>TRBJ2-3|few|.|TRBV7-9
TGTGCCAGCAGCTTACAGGTATTAGATACAGATACGCAGTATTTT
CASSLQVLDTDTQYF